This T cell receptor beta chain comes out of a study of immune evolution from preneoplasia to lung adenocarcinoma listed by TCRdb under 2021. For the wider study: HLA loss of heterozygosity was found in approximately 7.6% of AIS, around 15% of MIA and roughly 33% of ADC lesions, and in no AAH lesions. It was reported in the study that 95 to 120 samples were used for TCR sequencing. In total, the cohort included 53 patients with pulmonary nodules, all of whom underwent surgical resection. Resected precursor lesions (AAH, AIS, MIA) and invasive adenocarcinomas were compared with paired morphologically normal lung tissue. The sample size depended on which specimens were available, not on a prior power calculation. A total of about 56 patients contributed TCR sequencing data. POLYSOLVER was used to infer class I HLA alleles from exome data, and LOHHLA was used to detect allele-specific HLA loss. Immune contexture across lung adenocarcinoma precursors and invasive adenocarcinoma was profiled using immune gene expression, TCR sequencing and multiplex immunofluorescence. The immune data were integrated with whole exome sequencing and methylation data from the same cohort of nodules. The paper as a whole reports these results and caveats: The findings were based on association rather than direct causation, and larger cohorts with long-term follow-up and longitudinal biopsies were deemed needed. KRAS-mutant nodules showed the highest T cell clonality compared with EGFR-mutant or double wild-type lesions. The highest top T cell clone frequencies were observed in normal lung, and a progressive decrease in top T cell clone frequencies appeared to occur from AAH through AIS, MIA and invasive adenocarcinoma. All patients were from Japan and China, so applicability to Western populations was uncertain. The highest clonality was observed in normal lung, whereas higher T cell density and diversity but lower clonality appeared to be present in later-stage lesions.

The germline V gene (reference sequence) specifies SGHKS as CDR1 and YYEKEE as CDR2. Relative to germline, V is 4 bases shorter and J is 8 bases shorter, with 6 bases between their ends. The CDR3, from cysteine to phenylalanine, totals 10 residues. CDR3 DNA only is kept here, 30 bases in frame from base 1. The patients had resection in Japan or China between about 2013 and 2017. Two lung cancer pathologists independently reviewed H&E slides to confirm the histologic diagnosis of every case. Premalignant or tumor cells were enriched for nucleic acid extraction by macro-dissection performed after pathologic assessment. DNA was isolated from FFPE tissue using the AllPrep DNA/RNA FFPE Kit. By share, this clone ranks as large (0.1 to 1%). There is no known antigen for this receptor. No base quality values were provided; no much bigger clone lies one nucleotide off. Using the immunoSEQ hsTCRbeta Kit, TCR beta CDR3 regions were sequenced from DNA. As for the original processing: The ImmunoSEQ Analyzer was used to analyse the TCR sequencing data. T cell clonality was defined as 1 minus Pielou's evenness, as computed on productive rearrangements. The inverse Simpson index, applied to productive templates, was used to measure T cell diversity. T cell density was TCR beta template counts normalized to usable DNA, estimated by amplifying and sequencing housekeeping genes. Two-sided Kruskal-Wallis tests were used to compare TCR metrics between histologic stages. As stored in TCRdb, this immuneACCESS dataset retains in-frame rearrangements with V and J assigned. A fraction of the clones does not appear; measured against another copy, unresolved V genes explain less than half of the discrepancy, and the remainder lacks a known reason. D and trimming were read from the DNA, whereas the V and J calls and clone size are those reported in that table. Counted in this sample were around 20,000 clones; approximately 75% of them appeared once. The ten largest clones add up to approximately 5.6% of the sample.

Sequencing was performed on FFPE invasive lung adenocarcinoma tissue. According to the study, the label for this sample's cell subset or site signals: frankly invasive lung adenocarcinoma (ADC). This receptor was obtained from a person aged 55 to 75 with lung adenocarcinoma. The chain is assembled from TRBV5-5 and TRBJ1-1, with no confidently assigned D gene. The DNA reads TGTGCCAGCAGCACGGGGGAAGCTTTCTTT. Translated, it gives CASSTGEAFF.